These 20 T cell receptor beta chains originate from one sample sequenced in a study of blood T cell repertoires in COVID-19. Using immunoSEQ multiplex PCR, the repertoire was profiled, and TCRdb retains in-frame clones only, with some absent. The table lists roughly 160,000 clones, around 80% of them singletons, with approximately 12% in the top ten. The specimen was PBMCs or T cells enriched from blood (not recorded which). These receptors originate from a man aged 50-59 years who had recovered from COVID-19.

This rearrangement joins TRBV6-5 to TRBJ2-7, with 9 bases fitting TRBD2. This CDR3 is built from 14 residues. Per germline, CDR1 MNHEY and CDR2 SVGAGI. V shed 5 bases and J 7 bases; nucleotides not matched to a gene: 9. The CDR3 DNA reads TGTGCCAGCAGTACGCGGGGGGGCTCTCGAGAGCAGTACTTC. It is translated as CASSTRGGSREQYF.

CDR3 residues: CASSQIPRGQSGNTIYF. CDR3 bases: TGTGCCAGCAGCCAAATACCTAGGGGGCAAAGTGGAAACACCATATATTTT. The rearrangement joins TRBV3-1 (or the pseudogene TRBV3-2) to TRBJ1-3; 7 nucleotides agree with TRBD1. In germline, CDR1 is LGHDT, CDR2 YNNKEL (reference sequence). J gave up 3 bases and V 2 bases, and 10 bases lay outside the gene matches. The CDR3 is 17 residues long.

CDR3 in DNA: TGTGCCAGCAGCTTTGCCCAGGGATTCGGGTACGAGCAGTACTTC. Amino acids: CASSFAQGFGYEQYF. The chain joins TRBV5-4 to TRBJ2-7; tentative D call: TRBD1 (5 bases). Germline V gene sequence: CDR1 SGHNT, CDR2 YYREEE (reference sequence). The CDR3 totals 15 residues. The V and J ends lost 2 bases and 4 bases respectively, with 16 bases between them.

V usage is TRBV7-9 and J usage is TRBJ2-7, with TRBD1 matching 7 bases. CDR1 is SEHNR and CDR2 is FQNEAQ in the germline V gene (reference sequence). The J segment lost 5 bases and the V segment lost 3 bases, leaving 10 bases of the junction unmatched. CDR3 size: 15 residues. DNA of the CDR3: TGTGCCAGCAGCTTCCCGGGACAGAAACTAAACGAGCAGTACTTC. Its translation: CASSFPGQKLNEQYF.

Only one count was recorded for this clone. This chain's CDR3 is CASSSPTPGSYSPLHF. Written as DNA, the CDR3 is TGTGCCAGCAGTTCACCCACCCCGGGATCCTATTCACCCCTCCACTTT. J is TRBJ1-6 and V is TRBV28; D gene uncertain. The V and J ends lost 4 bases and 8 bases respectively, with 18 bases between them. The CDR3 loop spans 16 amino acids. The germline CDR1 and CDR2 sequences are MDHEN and SYDVKM. Combining the CDR3 with reference TRBV28 and TRBJ1-6 gives the whole variable domain DVKVTQSSRYLVKRTGEKVFLECVQDMDHENMFWYRQDPGLGLRLIYFSYDVKMKEKGDIPEGYSVSREKKERFSLILESASTNQTSMYLCASSSPTPGSYSPLHFGNGTRLTVT.

The chain has TRBV6-1 and TRBJ1-5; 9 nucleotides align to TRBD1. J was trimmed by 4 bases and V by 2 bases; bases with no gene match: 6. The CDR3 totals 16 residues. The germline CDR1 and CDR2 sequences are MNHNS and SASEGT. The chain's CDR3 is CASSELTGGANQPQHF. The CDR3 DNA reads TGTGCCAGCAGTGAACTGACAGGGGGTGCAAATCAGCCCCAGCATTTT.

The rearrangement links TRBV5-6 to TRBJ1-3; 8 bases line up with TRBD1. V trimming: 4 bases; J trimming: 12 bases; junction bases outside the gene matches: 3. The germline gives CDR1 SGHDT, CDR2 YYEEEE. The CDR3 totals 11 residues. The CDR3 region has the DNA TGTGCCAGCAGCCCCGGGACAGGCATATATTTT. Its translation: CASSPGTGIYF.

The chain is built from TRBV7-6 and TRBJ2-2, with 12 bases that match TRBD2. CDR3 length equals 17 residues. The germline V gene encodes CDR1 SGHVS and CDR2 FNYEAQ. J lost 5 bases, V lost 5 bases, and 9 bases had no gene match. The CDR3 coding sequence is TGTGCCAGCAGCCATCCGACTAGCGGGGGTGGGACCGGGGAGCTGTTTTTT. Amino acids: CASSHPTSGGGTGELFF.

This chain joins TRBV7-6 and TRBJ2-1; tentatively, D is TRBD2 (6 bases). This CDR3 has 14 residues. CDR1 is SGHVS, CDR2 FNYEAQ, per germline. V was clipped by 0 bases and J by 3 bases, with 6 bases between them. The CDR3: CASSLAGGYNEQFF. As DNA, the CDR3 is TGTGCCAGCAGCTTAGCGGGGGGCTACAATGAGCAGTTCTTC.

The chain has TRBV10-2 and TRBJ2-6; 8 bases match TRBD1. Germline lookup yields CDR1 WSHSY and CDR2 SAAADI. The CDR3 spans 18 residues. The ends lost 2 bases at V and 2 bases at J; junction bases unmatched: 8. CDR3 sequence reads: CASSEPGRGRPGANVLTF. The DNA for the CDR3 is TGCGCCAGCAGTGAGCCGGGCAGGGGGCGCCCTGGGGCCAACGTCCTGACTTTC.

This clone was seen more than once but under ten times. This chain uses TRBV9 with TRBJ1-2, with D possibly being TRBD1 (6 bases). The germline V gene has CDR1 SGDLS and CDR2 YYNGEE. V lost 4 bases and J 8 bases, leaving 15 bases between the germline ends. The length of the CDR3 is 13 residues. CDR3 bases: TGTGCCAGCAGCCCTATCAAGGGGGGGGGCTACACCTTC. It encodes CASSPIKGGGYTF.

The rearrangement links TRBV2 to TRBJ1-5; D is unclear. Trimming took 7 bases from V and 4 from J, leaving 11 bases between them. The CDR3 is made up of 13 amino acids. CDR1 SNHLY and CDR2 FYNNEI come from the germline V gene. The CDR3 DNA reads TGTGCCAGCACCTTTGCGGAAAATCAGCCCCAGCATTTT. It yields the protein CASTFAENQPQHF.

The chain employs TRBV24-1 and TRBJ2-3; tentative D call: TRBD2 (7 bases). The CDR3 is 13 residues long. Germline values: CDR1 KGHDR, CDR2 SFDVKD. Trimming cost V 7 bases and J 6 bases, with 13 bases left between them. The CDR3 loop reads CATRDTGGDTQYF. The CDR3 DNA reads TGTGCCACCAGGGACACGGGGGGCGATACGCAGTATTTT.

The chain carries TRBV19 and TRBJ2-5, with 9 positions matching TRBD2. This CDR3 comprises 14 residues. Germline V gene data show CDR1 as LNHDA and CDR2 as SQIVND (reference sequence). V dropped 6 bases and J dropped 7; count of bases not matched to a gene: 9. The CDR3 sequence: CASSQGLARGTQYF. The CDR3 coding sequence is TGTGCCAGTAGCCAGGGACTAGCTAGGGGGACCCAGTACTTC.

This clone was counted a few times. The chain couples TRBV30 to TRBJ1-2; no firm D call. CDR1 and CDR2 from the germline V gene are GTSNPN and SVGIG (reference sequence). Trimming took 5 bases from V and 9 from J, leaving 16 bases between them. The CDR3 consists of 12 residues. CDR3 coding DNA: TGTGCCTGGGGGAGACCGTTCGGGAGCTACACCTTC. Amino acids: CAWGRPFGSYTF.

The chain has TRBV6-5 and TRBJ1-1, with D possibly TRBD1 on 5 matching bases. The CDR3 spans 14 residues. Germline lookup yields CDR1 MNHEY and CDR2 SVGAGI. CDR3 DNA sequence: TGTGTTTCACGGGTTGCAGGGAAGAACACTGAAGCTTTCTTT. Amino acids: CVSRVAGKNTEAFF.

In its sample, this clone was seen a few times. The V and J genes are TRBV7-3 and TRBJ2-1, with TRBD2 identical over 10 bases. Germline CDR1 SGHTA, CDR2 FQGTGA. This CDR3 is 15 amino acids long. V shed 2 bases and J 10 bases; nucleotides not matched to a gene: 8. This CDR3 is CASSLGLAGAQEQFF. CDR3 sequence (DNA): TGTGCCAGCAGCTTAGGGCTAGCGGGGGCCCAAGAGCAGTTCTTC.

The rearrangement uses TRBV3-1 (or the pseudogene TRBV3-2) and TRBJ2-2; D is ambiguous. This CDR3 contains 14 residues. The germline CDR1 and CDR2 sequences are LGHDT and YNNKEL (reference sequence). V gave up 7 bases and J gave up 2 bases, with 11 bases separating them. The CDR3 DNA sequence: TGTGCCAGCAACCCCCAAGCTAACACCGGGGAGCTGTTTTTT. Residues: CASNPQANTGELFF.

Remarks on this clone: One end of the junction is discordant with germline, which a read error may explain. The chain links TRBV7-7 to TRBJ1-6; D remains ambiguous. Germline CDR1 is SSHAT and CDR2 is FNYEAQ (reference sequence). CDR3 length: 18 amino acids. CDR3 DNA sequence: TGTGCTAGCAGCCCCGACTTGCCCAAACTCGCCTATAATTCACCCCTCCACTTT. It encodes CASSPDLPKLAYNSPLHF.

The chain is built from TRBV5-6 and TRBJ2-7; D unclear. Germline V CDR1 and CDR2: SGHDT, YYEEEE. This CDR3 is 13 amino acids long. V was clipped by 4 bases and J by 3 bases, with 11 bases between them. The CDR3 nucleotides read TGTGCCAGCAGCATCGACACAGTCTACGAGCAGTACTTC. Protein: CASSIDTVYEQYF.